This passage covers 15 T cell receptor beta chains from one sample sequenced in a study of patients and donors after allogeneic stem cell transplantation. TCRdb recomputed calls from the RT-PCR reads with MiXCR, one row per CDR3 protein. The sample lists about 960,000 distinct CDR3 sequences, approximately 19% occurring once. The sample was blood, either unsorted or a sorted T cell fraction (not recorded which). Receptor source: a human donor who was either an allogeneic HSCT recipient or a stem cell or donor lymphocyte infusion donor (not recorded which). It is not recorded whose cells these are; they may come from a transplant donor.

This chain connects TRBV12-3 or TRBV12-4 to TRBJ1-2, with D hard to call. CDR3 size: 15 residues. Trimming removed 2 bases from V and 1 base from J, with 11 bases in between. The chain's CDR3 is CASSLRVRRNYGYTF. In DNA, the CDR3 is TGTGCCAGCAGTTTAAGGGTCCGACGTAACTATGGCTACACCTTC.

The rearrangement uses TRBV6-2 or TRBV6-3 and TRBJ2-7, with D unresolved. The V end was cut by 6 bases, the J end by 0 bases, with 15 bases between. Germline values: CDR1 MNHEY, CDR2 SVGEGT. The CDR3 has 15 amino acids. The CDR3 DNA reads TGTGCCAGCAGAGGGCCCGGAACGAGCTCCTACGAGCAGTACTTC. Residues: CASRGPGTSSYEQYF.

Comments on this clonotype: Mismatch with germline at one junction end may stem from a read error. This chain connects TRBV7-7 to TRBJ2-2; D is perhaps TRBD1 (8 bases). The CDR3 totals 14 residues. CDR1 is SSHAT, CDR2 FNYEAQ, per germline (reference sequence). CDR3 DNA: TGTGCTAGCAGAGCGGGACAGGCTATCGGGGAGCTGTTTTTT. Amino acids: CASRAGQAIGELFF.

CDR3 coding DNA: TGTGCCAGCAGCTCTTCTGACAGGTTGGTGCAGTACTTC. Its protein product is CASSSSDRLVQYF. V is TRBV5-6 and J is TRBJ2-7; D may be TRBD1 (6 bases). V was clipped by 3 bases and J by 9 bases, with 16 bases between them. The CDR3 totals 13 residues. Germline values: CDR1 SGHDT, CDR2 YYEEEE.

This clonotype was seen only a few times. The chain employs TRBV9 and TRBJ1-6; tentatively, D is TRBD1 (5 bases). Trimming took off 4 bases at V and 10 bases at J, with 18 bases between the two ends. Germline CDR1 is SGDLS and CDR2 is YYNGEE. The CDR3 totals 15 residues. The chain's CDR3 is CASSPLGEGRSPLHF. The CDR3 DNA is TGTGCCAGCAGCCCGCTAGGGGAGGGGAGGTCACCCCTCCACTTT.

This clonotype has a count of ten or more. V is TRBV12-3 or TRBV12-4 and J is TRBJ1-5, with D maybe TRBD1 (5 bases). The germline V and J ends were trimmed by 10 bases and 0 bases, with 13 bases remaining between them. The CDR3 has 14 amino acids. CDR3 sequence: CATLQDSSNQPQHF. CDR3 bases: TGTGCCACCCTGCAAGACAGTAGCAATCAGCCCCAGCATTTT.

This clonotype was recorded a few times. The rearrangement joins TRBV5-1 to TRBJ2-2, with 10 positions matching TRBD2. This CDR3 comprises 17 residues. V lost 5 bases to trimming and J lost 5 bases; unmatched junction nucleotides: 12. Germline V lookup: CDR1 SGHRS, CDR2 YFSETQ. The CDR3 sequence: CASRAARGTSATGELFF. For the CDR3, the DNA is TGCGCCAGCAGAGCTGCGCGGGGGACTAGCGCAACCGGGGAGCTGTTTTTT.

The CDR3 region is CASSLNVVGTDNQPQHF. CDR3 sequence (DNA): TGCGCCAGCAGCTTGAATGTCGTAGGGACAGACAATCAGCCCCAGCATTTT. This chain links TRBV5-1 with TRBJ1-5; 7 bases are a match to TRBD1. Per the germline V gene, CDR1 is SGHRS and CDR2 is YFSETQ. V lost 1 base and J lost 3; bases outside the gene matches: 10. The length of the CDR3 is 17 residues.

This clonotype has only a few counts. The CDR3 here is CASSLVRGRRSSGEQYF. For the CDR3, the DNA is TGTGCCAGCAGTTTAGTCCGGGGACGGAGGTCCTCGGGCGAGCAGTACTTC. The rearrangement links TRBV12-3 or TRBV12-4 to TRBJ2-7; D possibly uses TRBD1 or TRBD2 (5 bases each). The CDR3 extends over 17 amino acids. V lost 1 base to trimming and J lost 6 bases, with 22 bases between them.

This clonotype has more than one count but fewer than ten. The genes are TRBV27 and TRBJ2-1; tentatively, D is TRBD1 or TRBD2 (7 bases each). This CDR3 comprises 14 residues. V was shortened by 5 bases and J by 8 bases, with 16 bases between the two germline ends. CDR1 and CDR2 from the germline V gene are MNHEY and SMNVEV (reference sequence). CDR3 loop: CASSTQGGGYEQFF. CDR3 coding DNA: TGTGCCAGCAGTACCCAGGGGGGGGGCTATGAGCAGTTCTTC.

Written as DNA, the CDR3 is TGTGCCAGCAGACTCGGTCGGGGGGTCCGAGATACGCAGTATTTT. This translates into CASRLGRGVRDTQYF. The chain links TRBV6-2 or TRBV6-3 to TRBJ2-3, with TRBD2 matching over 7 bases. The germline V gene encodes CDR1 MNHEY and CDR2 SVGEGT. Unmatched junction bases numbered 11, after V lost 6 bases and J lost 5 bases. The CDR3 has 15 residues.

The CDR3 bases are TGTGCCAGCAGCCTTTCTAGCGCCTCCTACGAGCAGTACTTC. Residues: CASSLSSASYEQYF. The V call is TRBV7-8, the J call TRBJ2-7, with D tentatively TRBD2 (6 bases). The V end was cut by 5 bases, the J end by 0 bases, with 11 bases between. The CDR3 sequence is 14 residues long. Germline assignment: CDR1 SGHVS and CDR2 FQNEAQ.

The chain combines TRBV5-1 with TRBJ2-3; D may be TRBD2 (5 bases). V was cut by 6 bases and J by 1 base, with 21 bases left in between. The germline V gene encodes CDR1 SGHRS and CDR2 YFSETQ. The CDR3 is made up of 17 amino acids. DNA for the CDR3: TGCGCCAGCAAACTCCGGGAAGCCGCGCGGGGCACAGATACGCAGTATTTT. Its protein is CASKLREAARGTDTQYF. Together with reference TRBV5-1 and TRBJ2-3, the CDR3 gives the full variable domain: KAGVTQTPRYLIKTRGQQVTLSCSPISGHRSVSWYQQTPGQGLQFLFEYFSETQRNKGNFPGRFSGRQFSNSRSEMNVSTLELGDSALYLCASKLREAARGTDTQYFGPGTRLTVL.

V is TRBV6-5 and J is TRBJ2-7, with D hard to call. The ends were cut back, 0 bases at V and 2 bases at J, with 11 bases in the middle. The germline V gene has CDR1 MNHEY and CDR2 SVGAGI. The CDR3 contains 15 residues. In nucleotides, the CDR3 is TGTGCCAGCAGTTACTCGAAGGGCCCACCCTACGAGCAGTACTTC. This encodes CASSYSKGPPYEQYF.

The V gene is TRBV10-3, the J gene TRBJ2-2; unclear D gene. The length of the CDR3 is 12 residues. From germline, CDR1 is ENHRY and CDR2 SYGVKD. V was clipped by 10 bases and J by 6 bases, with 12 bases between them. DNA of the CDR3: TGTGCCACCTCCTTCGACCCCGGGGAGCTGTTTTTT. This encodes CATSFDPGELFF.